One and the same sample provided the 18 T cell receptor beta chains below, sequenced in a study of T cell repertoires in cytomegalovirus infection. TCRdb processed the reads anew with MiXCR; each CDR3 protein has one entry. Of approximately 250,000 distinct CDR3 sequences listed, roughly 23% are singletons. Sequenced material: CD8+ T cells from PBMCs. The receptors were gathered from a human donor in good health (CMV status not recorded). Some clones in this sample may be carry-over from other donors' samples.

This clonotype has just one count. The chain has TRBV6-2 or TRBV6-3 and TRBJ2-1; D is ambiguous. The germline V gene encodes CDR1 MNHEY and CDR2 SVGEGT. There are 14 residues in the CDR3. The V gene lost 6 bases and the J gene lost 8 bases, with 17 bases spanning the gap. CDR3 region: CASRLWQERHEQFF. DNA for the CDR3: TGTGCCAGCAGACTCTGGCAGGAAAGACATGAGCAGTTCTTC.

The chain couples TRBV19 to TRBJ2-1; D uncertain. The CDR3 has 14 residues. Trimming took off 3 bases at V and 1 base at J, with 7 bases between the two ends. Germline V CDR1 and CDR2: LNHDA, SQIVND (reference sequence). The CDR3 DNA reads as TGTGCCAGTAGTATTGACGGTTCCTACAATGAGCAGTTCTTC. It codes for CASSIDGSYNEQFF.

The chain recombines TRBV12-5 with TRBJ1-2; TRBD1 aligns across 11 bases. The germline V gene encodes CDR1 LGHNT and CDR2 FRNRAP. V gave up 6 bases and J gave up 4 bases; unmatched junction bases: 16. The CDR3 runs to 18 residues. CDR3 protein: CASGPAPLRTGGIYGYTF. The CDR3 nucleotides read TGTGCTAGTGGCCCGGCCCCCCTAAGGACAGGGGGCATCTATGGCTACACCTTC.

The rearrangement joins TRBV5-6 to TRBJ2-1; D unresolved. CDR3 length: 17 amino acids. CDR1 SGHDT and CDR2 YYEEEE come from the germline V gene. Trimming left V 4 bases short and J 0 bases short, with 17 bases between. The CDR3 protein is CASSPDADASSYNEQFF. In DNA form, the CDR3 reads TGTGCCAGCAGCCCCGACGCGGACGCAAGCTCCTACAATGAGCAGTTCTTC.

V gene TRBV7-9 combines with J gene TRBJ2-1; D not certain. Trimming shortened V by 5 bases and J by 0 bases, and 14 bases separated the two germline ends. Germline V gene sequence: CDR1 SEHNR, CDR2 FQNEAQ (reference sequence). This CDR3 comprises 16 residues. The DNA of the CDR3 is TGTGCCAGCAGCCGCACTGAAGCGTACTCCTACAATGAGCAGTTCTTC. As protein: CASSRTEAYSYNEQFF.

This sequence joins TRBV7-2 and TRBJ2-3; D might be TRBD1 or TRBD2, each matching 5 bases. With 1 base removed from V and 0 bases from J, the gap between germline ends came to 20 bases. CDR3 length equals 19 residues. Germline V gene sequence: CDR1 SGHTA, CDR2 FQGNSA. This CDR3 is CASSLVPPSRGPSTDTQYF. The CDR3 coding sequence is TGTGCCAGCAGCTTAGTGCCGCCCTCGAGGGGTCCTAGCACAGATACGCAGTATTTT.

There are many counts of this clonotype. The CDR3 loop reads CASSPGRGPRYEQYF. The CDR3 nucleotides are TGTGCCAGCAGTCCGGGGCGGGGACCTCGCTACGAGCAGTACTTC. The chain uses TRBV6-6 and TRBJ2-7; a possible D gene is TRBD2 (6 bases). Germline CDR1 reads MNHNY; CDR2 reads SVGAGI (reference sequence). The V and J ends lost 5 bases and 3 bases respectively, with 17 bases between them. This CDR3 is 15 amino acids long.

The genes are TRBV12-3 or TRBV12-4 and TRBJ1-2, with 10 bases fitting TRBD1. Trimming took 6 bases from V and 6 from J; bases not matched to a gene: 7. The CDR3 sequence is 14 residues long. CDR3 DNA: TGTGCCAGCAGGGGACAGGGGACAGAGGATGGCTACACCTTC. Residues: CASRGQGTEDGYTF.

Only a few counts were recorded for this clonotype. The V gene is TRBV7-8, the J gene TRBJ1-1; no definite D call. Germline loops: CDR1 SGHVS, CDR2 FQNEAQ. Trimming cost V 4 bases and J 10 bases, with 13 bases left between them. CDR3 size: 12 residues. CDR3 amino acids: CASSSSMGRAFF. The DNA of the CDR3 is TGTGCCAGCAGCTCCTCAATGGGTAGAGCTTTCTTT.

This rearrangement joins TRBV2 to TRBJ2-7; 9 bases match TRBD2. Germline V gene lookup returns CDR1 SNHLY and CDR2 FYNNEI. V lost 2 bases, J lost 1 base, and 3 bases stayed unmatched. There are 15 residues in the CDR3. The CDR3 DNA follows: TGTGCCAGCAGTGAACGGCTAGCGGGGTCCTACGAGCAGTACTTC. Translating it yields CASSERLAGSYEQYF.

This clonotype was picked up a small number of times. The chain carries TRBV7-2 and TRBJ2-7; D not certain. This CDR3 comprises 13 residues. CDR1 and CDR2 from the germline V gene are SGHTA and FQGNSA. Trimming shortened V by 2 bases and J by 4 bases, and 9 bases separated the two germline ends. The CDR3 sequence is CASSLNNIYEQYF. As DNA, the CDR3 is TGTGCCAGCAGCTTAAACAATATTTACGAGCAGTACTTC.

The chain uses TRBV29-1 and TRBJ1-1; no definite D call. Trimming cost V 2 bases and J 10 bases, with 8 bases left between them. Germline CDR1 reads SQVTM; CDR2 reads ANQGSEA. The CDR3 spans 10 residues. For the CDR3, the DNA is TGCAGCGTTGAATCTTACGGAGCTTTCTTT. This gives the protein CSVESYGAFF.

This clonotype was counted at least ten times. This sequence joins TRBV6-1 and TRBJ1-1; possibly TRBD1 for D (5 bases). The CDR3 has 14 residues. Germline values: CDR1 MNHNS, CDR2 SASEGT. Trimming shortened V by 5 bases and J by 8 bases, and 18 bases separated the two germline ends. The CDR3 bases are TGTGCCAGCAGTCTTAACTGGGGGGAACTGGAAGCTTTCTTT. Its translation: CASSLNWGELEAFF.

This clonotype was seen more than once but under ten times. The rearrangement joins TRBV5-6 to TRBJ1-1, with D unclear. Germline loops: CDR1 SGHDT, CDR2 YYEEEE. The CDR3 contains 12 residues. CDR3 coding DNA: TGTCCCCCAACGACCTGGAACACTGAAGCTTTCTTT. This encodes CPPTTWNTEAFF.

This clonotype was detected a few times. The chain links TRBV11-2 to TRBJ2-7; 15 positions match TRBD2. J lost 4 bases, V lost 4 bases, and 5 bases had no gene match. CDR1 SGHAT and CDR2 FQNNGV come from the germline V gene. The length of the CDR3 is 16 residues. In DNA, the CDR3 is TGTGCCAGCAGCTCTCGGACTAGCGGGGGGGCTTACGAGCAGTACTTC. Amino acids: CASSSRTSGGAYEQYF. Looking up the rest from reference TRBV11-2 and TRBJ2-7 gives the full variable domain: EAGVAQSPRYKIIEKRQSVAFWCNPISGHATLYWYQQILGQGPKLLIQFQNNGVVDDSQLPKDRFSAERLKGVDSTLKIQPAKLEDSAVYLCASSSRTSGGAYEQYFGPGTRLTVT.

The sample holds a few counts of this clonotype. Here the CDR3 DNA reads TGTGCCAGCAGTGGAGGGGGCCCATACGGTAATGAGCAGTTCTTC. Its translation: CASSGGGPYGNEQFF. The rearrangement uses TRBV12-3 or TRBV12-4 and TRBJ2-1; D may be TRBD1 (7 bases). V gave up 5 bases and J gave up 7 bases, with 18 bases separating them. The CDR3 totals 15 residues.

The chain employs TRBV14 and TRBJ2-1; TRBD2 might be the D (7 bases). The germline CDR1 and CDR2 sequences are SGHDN and FVKESK. This CDR3 spans 17 amino acids. Trimming stripped 0 bases from V and 0 bases from J, with 12 bases between. This chain's CDR3 is CASSQDRGAPSYNEQFF. DNA for the CDR3: TGTGCCAGCAGCCAAGATCGGGGGGCCCCCTCCTACAATGAGCAGTTCTTC. The complete variable domain, with remaining parts taken from reference TRBV14 and TRBJ2-1, reads EAGVTQFPSHSVIEKGQTVTLRCDPISGHDNLYWYRRVMGKEIKFLLHFVKESKQDESGMPNNRFLAERTGGTYSTLKVQPAELEDSGVYFCASSQDRGAPSYNEQFFGPGTRLTVL.

The CDR3 reads CASSPGQGHEQYF. The DNA of the CDR3 is TGTGCCAGCAGTCCCGGACAGGGCCACGAGCAGTACTTC. The chain recombines TRBV6-2 or TRBV6-3 with TRBJ2-7; 8 bases map to TRBD1. V was pared by 5 bases and J by 5 bases, with 5 bases of the junction left unmatched. This CDR3 comprises 13 residues. CDR1 is MNHEY, CDR2 SVGEGT, per germline.